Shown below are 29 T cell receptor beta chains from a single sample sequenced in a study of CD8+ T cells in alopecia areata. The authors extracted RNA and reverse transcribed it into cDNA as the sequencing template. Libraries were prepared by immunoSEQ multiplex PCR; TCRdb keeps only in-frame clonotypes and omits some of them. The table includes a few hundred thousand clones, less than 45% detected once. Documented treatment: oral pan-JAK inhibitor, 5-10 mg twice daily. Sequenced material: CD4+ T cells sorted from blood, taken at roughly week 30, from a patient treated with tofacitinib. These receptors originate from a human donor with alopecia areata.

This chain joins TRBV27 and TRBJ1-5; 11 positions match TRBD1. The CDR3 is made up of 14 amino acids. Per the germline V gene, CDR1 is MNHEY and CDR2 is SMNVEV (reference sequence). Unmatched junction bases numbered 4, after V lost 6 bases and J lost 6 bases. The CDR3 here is CASRRTGGGQPQHF. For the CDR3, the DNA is TGTGCCAGCAGACGGACAGGGGGCGGTCAGCCCCAGCATTTT.

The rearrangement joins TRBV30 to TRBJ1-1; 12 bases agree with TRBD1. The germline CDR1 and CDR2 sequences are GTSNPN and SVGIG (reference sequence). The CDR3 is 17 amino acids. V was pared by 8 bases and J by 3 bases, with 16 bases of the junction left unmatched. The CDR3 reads CARPNPRDRGRDTEAFF. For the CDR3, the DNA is TGTGCCCGACCAAACCCCCGGGACAGGGGGCGCGACACTGAAGCTTTCTTT. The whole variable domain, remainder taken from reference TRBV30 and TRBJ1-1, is SQTIHQWPATLVQPVGSPLSLECTVEGTSNPNLYWYRQAAGRGLQLLFYSVGIGQISSEVPQNLSASRPQDRQFILSSKKLLLSDSGFYLCARPNPRDRGRDTEAFFGQGTRLTVV.

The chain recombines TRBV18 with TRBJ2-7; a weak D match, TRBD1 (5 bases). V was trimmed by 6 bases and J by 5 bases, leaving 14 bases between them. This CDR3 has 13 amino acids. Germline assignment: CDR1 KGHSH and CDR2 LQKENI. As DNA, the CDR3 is TGTGCCAGCTCTCCTCAGGGATACGACGAGCAGTACTTC. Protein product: CASSPQGYDEQYF.

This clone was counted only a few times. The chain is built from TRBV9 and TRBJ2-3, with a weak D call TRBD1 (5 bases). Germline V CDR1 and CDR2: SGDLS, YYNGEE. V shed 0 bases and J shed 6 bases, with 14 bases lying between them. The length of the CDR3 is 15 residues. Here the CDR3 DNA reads TGTGCCAGCAGCGTAGACAGGCGCTTCATGGATACGCAGTATTTT. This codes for CASSVDRRFMDTQYF.

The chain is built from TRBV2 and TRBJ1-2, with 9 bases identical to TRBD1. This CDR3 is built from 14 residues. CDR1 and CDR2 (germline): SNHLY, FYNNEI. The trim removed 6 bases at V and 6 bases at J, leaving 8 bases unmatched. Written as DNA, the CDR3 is TGTGCCAGCAGGCCGGGACAGGGATTCGATGGCTACACCTTC. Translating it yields CASRPGQGFDGYTF.

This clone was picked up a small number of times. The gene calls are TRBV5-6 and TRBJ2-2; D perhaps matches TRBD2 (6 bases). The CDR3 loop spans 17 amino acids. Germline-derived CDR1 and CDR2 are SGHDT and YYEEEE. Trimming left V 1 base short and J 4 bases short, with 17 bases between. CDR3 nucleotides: TGTGCCAGCAGCTTGTGGGGAGCGGGTCCGGCCACCGGGGAGCTGTTTTTT. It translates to CASSLWGAGPATGELFF.

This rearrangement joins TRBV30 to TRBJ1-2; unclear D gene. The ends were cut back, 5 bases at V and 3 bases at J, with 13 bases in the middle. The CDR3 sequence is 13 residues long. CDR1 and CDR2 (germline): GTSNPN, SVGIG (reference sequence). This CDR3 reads CAWRSVRDYGYTF. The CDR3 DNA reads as TGTGCCTGGCGGTCCGTCCGAGACTATGGCTACACCTTC.

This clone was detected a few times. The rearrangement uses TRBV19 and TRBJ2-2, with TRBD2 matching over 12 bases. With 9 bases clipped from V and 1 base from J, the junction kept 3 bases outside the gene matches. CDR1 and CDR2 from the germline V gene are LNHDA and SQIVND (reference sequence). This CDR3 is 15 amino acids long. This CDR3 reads CASRTSGVNTGELFF. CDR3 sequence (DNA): TGTGCCAGCCGGACTAGCGGGGTGAACACCGGGGAGCTGTTTTTT. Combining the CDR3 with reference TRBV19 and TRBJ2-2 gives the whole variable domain DGGITQSPKYLFRKEGQNVTLSCEQNLNHDAMYWYRQDPGQGLRLIYYSQIVNDFQKGDIAEGYSVSREKKESFPLTVTSAQKNPTAFYLCASRTSGVNTGELFFGEGSRLTVL.

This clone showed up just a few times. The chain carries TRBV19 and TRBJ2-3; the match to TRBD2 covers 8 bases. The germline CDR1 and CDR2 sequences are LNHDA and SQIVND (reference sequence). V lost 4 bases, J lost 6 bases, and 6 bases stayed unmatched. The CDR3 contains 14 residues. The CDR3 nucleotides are TGTGCCAGTAGTACCCGGGGGGGCCGTGATACGCAGTATTTT. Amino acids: CASSTRGGRDTQYF.

CDR3 region: CASIHKTGGTEAFF. CDR3 DNA sequence: TGTGCCAGCATTCATAAAACGGGGGGCACTGAAGCTTTCTTT. V is TRBV7-9 and J is TRBJ1-1; a weak D match, TRBD1 (5 bases). The V and J ends lost 7 bases and 4 bases respectively, with 16 bases between them. CDR3 size: 14 residues. Germline-derived CDR1 and CDR2 are SEHNR and FQNEAQ (reference sequence).

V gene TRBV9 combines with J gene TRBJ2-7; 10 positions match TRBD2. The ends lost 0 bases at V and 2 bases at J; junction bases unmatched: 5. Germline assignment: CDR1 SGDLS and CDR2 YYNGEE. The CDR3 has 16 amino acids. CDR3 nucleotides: TGTGCCAGCAGCGTAGACGGAGGACTAGCGGCCTACGAGCAGTACTTC. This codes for CASSVDGGLAAYEQYF.

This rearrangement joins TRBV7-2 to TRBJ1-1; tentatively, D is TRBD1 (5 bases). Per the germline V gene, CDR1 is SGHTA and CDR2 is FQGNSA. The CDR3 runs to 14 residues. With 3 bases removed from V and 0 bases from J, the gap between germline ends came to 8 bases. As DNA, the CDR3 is TGTGCCAGCAGCTTTCAGGGAATGAACACTGAAGCTTTCTTT. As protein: CASSFQGMNTEAFF.

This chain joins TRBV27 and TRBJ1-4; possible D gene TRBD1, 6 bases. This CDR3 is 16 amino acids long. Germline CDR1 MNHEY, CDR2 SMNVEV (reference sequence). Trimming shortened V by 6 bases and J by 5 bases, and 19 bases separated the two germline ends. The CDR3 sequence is CASRPQTTGTNEKLFF. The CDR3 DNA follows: TGTGCCAGCAGGCCCCAGACCACAGGGACAAATGAAAAACTGTTTTTT.

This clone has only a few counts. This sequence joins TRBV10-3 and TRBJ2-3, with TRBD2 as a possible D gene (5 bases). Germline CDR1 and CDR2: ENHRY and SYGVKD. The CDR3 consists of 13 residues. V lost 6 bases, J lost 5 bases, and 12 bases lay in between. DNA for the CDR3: TGTGCCATCAGGACCTATGAGGGAGATACGCAGTATTTT. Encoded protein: CAIRTYEGDTQYF.

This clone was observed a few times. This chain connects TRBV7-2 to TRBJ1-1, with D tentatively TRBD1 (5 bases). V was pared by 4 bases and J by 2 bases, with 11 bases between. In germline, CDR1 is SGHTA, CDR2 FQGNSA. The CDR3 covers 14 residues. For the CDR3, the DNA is TGTGCCAGCAGCTGGGGCAACCCTAACACTGAAGCTTTCTTT. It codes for CASSWGNPNTEAFF.

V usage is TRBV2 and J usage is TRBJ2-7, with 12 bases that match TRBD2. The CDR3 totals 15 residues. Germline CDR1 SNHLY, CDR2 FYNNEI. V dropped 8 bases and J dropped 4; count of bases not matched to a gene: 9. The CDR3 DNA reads TGTGCCAGCCGGGTATGGACTAGCGGGGCTTACGAGCAGTACTTC. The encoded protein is CASRVWTSGAYEQYF.

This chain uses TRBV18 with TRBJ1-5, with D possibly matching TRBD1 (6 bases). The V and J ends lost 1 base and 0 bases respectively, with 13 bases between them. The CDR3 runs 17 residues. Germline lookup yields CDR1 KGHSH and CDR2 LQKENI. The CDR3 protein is CASSPRGQPYSNQPQHF. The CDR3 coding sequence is TGTGCCAGCTCACCACGCGGACAGCCGTATAGCAATCAGCCCCAGCATTTT.

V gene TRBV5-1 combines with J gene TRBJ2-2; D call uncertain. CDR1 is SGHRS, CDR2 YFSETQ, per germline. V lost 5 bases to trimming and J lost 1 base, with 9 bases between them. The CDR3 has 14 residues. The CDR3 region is CASRSRQNTGELFF. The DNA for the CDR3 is TGCGCCAGCAGGAGTCGGCAGAACACCGGGGAGCTGTTTTTT.

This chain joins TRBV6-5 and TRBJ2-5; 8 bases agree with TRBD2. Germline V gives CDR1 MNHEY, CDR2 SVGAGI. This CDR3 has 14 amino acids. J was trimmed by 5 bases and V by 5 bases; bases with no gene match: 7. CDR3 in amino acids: CASSELGGGETQYF. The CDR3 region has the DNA TGTGCCAGCAGTGAACTTGGCGGGGGGGAGACCCAGTACTTC.

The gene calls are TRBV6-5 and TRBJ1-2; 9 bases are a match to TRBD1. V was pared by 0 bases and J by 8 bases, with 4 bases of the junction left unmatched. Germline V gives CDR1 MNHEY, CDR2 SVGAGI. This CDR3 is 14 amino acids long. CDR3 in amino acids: CASSYSTGGSGYTF. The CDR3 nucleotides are TGTGCCAGCAGTTACTCGACAGGGGGATCCGGCTACACCTTC.

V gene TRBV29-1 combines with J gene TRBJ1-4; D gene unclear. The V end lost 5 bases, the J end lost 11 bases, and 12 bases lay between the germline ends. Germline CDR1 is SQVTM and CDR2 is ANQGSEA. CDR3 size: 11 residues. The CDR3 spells CSVSTVEKLFF. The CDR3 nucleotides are TGCAGCGTTTCCACAGTGGAGAAACTGTTTTTT.

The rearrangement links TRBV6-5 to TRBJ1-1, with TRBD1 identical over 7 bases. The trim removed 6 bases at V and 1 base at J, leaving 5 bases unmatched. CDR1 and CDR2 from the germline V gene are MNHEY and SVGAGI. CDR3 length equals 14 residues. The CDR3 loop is CASRPTGKNTEAFF. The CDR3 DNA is TGTGCCAGCAGGCCGACAGGGAAGAACACTGAAGCTTTCTTT.

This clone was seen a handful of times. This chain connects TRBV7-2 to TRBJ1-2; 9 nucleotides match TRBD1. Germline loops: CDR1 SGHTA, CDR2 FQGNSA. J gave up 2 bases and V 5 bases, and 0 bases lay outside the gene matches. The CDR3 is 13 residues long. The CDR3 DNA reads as TGTGCCAGCAGCGGGACAGGGAACTATGGCTACACCTTC. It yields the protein CASSGTGNYGYTF.

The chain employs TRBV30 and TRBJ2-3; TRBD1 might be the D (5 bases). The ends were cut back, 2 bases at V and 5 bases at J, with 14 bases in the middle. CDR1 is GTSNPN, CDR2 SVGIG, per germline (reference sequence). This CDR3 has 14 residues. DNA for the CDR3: TGTGCCTGGAGTCCAACCGACAGAAAAGATACGCAGTATTTT. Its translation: CAWSPTDRKDTQYF.

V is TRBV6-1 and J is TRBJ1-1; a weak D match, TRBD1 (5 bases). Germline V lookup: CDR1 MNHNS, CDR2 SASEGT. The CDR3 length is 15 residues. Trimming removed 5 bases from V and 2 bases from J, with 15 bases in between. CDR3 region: CASSWDRSTNTEAFF. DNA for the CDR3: TGTGCCAGCAGTTGGGACCGTTCAACCAACACTGAAGCTTTCTTT.

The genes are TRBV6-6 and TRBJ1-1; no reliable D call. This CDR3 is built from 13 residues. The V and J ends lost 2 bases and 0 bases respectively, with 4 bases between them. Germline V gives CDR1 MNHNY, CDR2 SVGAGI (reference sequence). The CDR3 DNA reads TGTGCCAGCAGTTACGTCCTGAACACTGAAGCTTTCTTT. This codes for CASSYVLNTEAFF.

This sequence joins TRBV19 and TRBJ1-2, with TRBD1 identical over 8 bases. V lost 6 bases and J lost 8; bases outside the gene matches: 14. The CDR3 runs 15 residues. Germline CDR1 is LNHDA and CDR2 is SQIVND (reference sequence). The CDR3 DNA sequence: TGTGCCAGTAGGGAGACAGGGGCAACGTCAGGAGGCTACACCTTC. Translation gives CASRETGATSGGYTF.

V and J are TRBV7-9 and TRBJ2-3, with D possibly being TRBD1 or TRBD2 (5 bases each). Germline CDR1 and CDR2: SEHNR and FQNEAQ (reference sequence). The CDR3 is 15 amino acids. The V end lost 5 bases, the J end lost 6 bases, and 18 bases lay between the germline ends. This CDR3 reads CASSVGRGPGDTQYF. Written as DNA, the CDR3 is TGTGCCAGCAGCGTAGGAAGGGGCCCGGGGGATACGCAGTATTTT. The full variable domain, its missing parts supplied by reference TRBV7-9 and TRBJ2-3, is DTGVSQNPRHKITKRGQNVTFRCDPISEHNRLYWYRQTLGQGPEFLTYFQNEAQLEKSRLLSDRFSAERPKGSFSTLEIQRTEQGDSAMYLCASSVGRGPGDTQYFGPGTRLTVL.

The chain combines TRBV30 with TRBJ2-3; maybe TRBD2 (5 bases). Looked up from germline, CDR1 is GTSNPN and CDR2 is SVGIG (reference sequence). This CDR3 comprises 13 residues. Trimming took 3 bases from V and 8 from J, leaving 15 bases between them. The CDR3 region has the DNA TGTGCCTGGAGCCCGCGGTCGGCGGGTACGCAGTATTTT. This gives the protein CAWSPRSAGTQYF.